This T cell receptor beta chain was observed in a study of T cell clonality in common variable immunodeficiency (dated by TCRdb to the mid-2010s). Overall study results and their limits: Even though DNA input was the same, control samples had an average of roughly 76,000 unique sequences each, compared with roughly 32,000 in CVID samples. TCRbeta clonality was higher in CVID subjects than in healthy controls (t-test p = 0.018), and the increase was most characteristic of about a third of subjects. According to the authors, figuring out what caused the increased clonality in CVID would require sequencing the repertoires of T cell subpopulations. CVID TCRbeta sequences reportedly showed fewer deletions and N-nucleotide insertions and lacked highly modified clones with 13 or more V deletions. Correlations of repertoire features with clinical complications were constrained by heterogeneity among patients within the CVID cohort. CVID subjects shared fewer TCRbeta clones with each other than healthy controls did (p < 0.0001).

This clone was seen a handful of times. What this receptor recognizes is not known. One end of the junction fails to match germline, which may point to a read error. The CDR3 end is not reached by the read, which stops 3 residues before it; the germline J gene fills it in. Most of the CVID patients and most of the healthy controls were of Caucasian heritage. Heparinized peripheral whole blood samples of roughly 5 to 8 ml were obtained from each donor. TCRbeta CDR3 repertoires were sequenced from genomic DNA of adults with common variable immune deficiency (CVID) and healthy adult controls. A total of some 22 healthy adult volunteers (about 12 female and approximately ten male; age range roughly 23 to 66 years, mean age around 31) were included in the control group. Diluted blood was density-centrifuged over Hypaque 1077 or Ficoll-Paque to isolate peripheral blood mononuclear cells. Genomic DNA was extracted from unsorted mononuclear cells by Qiagen column purification or by a centrifugation-based method.

The CDR3 goes from the cysteine to the phenylalanine over 13 residues. The DNA covers only part of the CDR3, 30 bases in frame from base 1. CDR1 and CDR2 are read off the germline V gene (reference sequence) as PRHDT and FYEKMQ. For sequencing input, CVID and control samples contributed equivalent amounts of genomic DNA. For every sample, a 60 bp segment covering the rearranged TCRbeta CDR3 region was amplified and then sequenced. The immunoSEQ assay, a bias-corrected multiplex PCR with high-throughput sequencing, was employed for TCRbeta amplification. The published analysis was carried out like this. Every unique nucleotide sequence was considered a clone and was annotated with V, D and J genes, copy number and frequency. Sequences were labeled productive if in frame, and non-productive if out of frame or containing stop codons. As previously described, clonality was computed from Shannon's entropy. Mean CDR3 Kyte-Doolittle hydropathy was derived from the predicted amino acid sequences of productive clones. Scaled V gene usage was hierarchically clustered using Manhattan distance and complete linkage with the R hclust function. To assess clone sharing by CDR3 amino acid sequence, 12 repertoires per group were resampled over 100 rounds. Repertoires were searched for 70 published EBV-specific and about 250 published CMV-specific TCRbeta sequences. A couple of CVID samples yielding fewer than 10,000 sequences were excluded from analysis, leaving approximately 40 CVID repertoires. TCRdb obtained this table from immuneACCESS and retained in-frame rearrangements with V and J assigned. These tables miss some clones; where compared with another copy, unresolved V genes account for less than half of the shortfall, and the remainder is unexplained. The V and J calls and clone size come from that table; D and trimming were worked out from the DNA. The sample features about 47,000 clones, and none is a singleton. The leading ten clones occupy about 5.9% of the sample.

This clonotype was sampled from a person aged 18 to 75 in good health. Sequenced material: peripheral blood mononuclear cells. The rearrangement combines TRBV13 with TRBJ1-2; the best D guess is TRBD1, with 5 bases matching. CDR3 DNA (partial): TGTGCCAGCAGCTCCGACAGATCCTATGGG. It translates to CASSSDRSYG. The whole CDR3 sequence reads CASSSDRSYGYTF. Joined to the reference TRBV13 and TRBJ1-2 proteins, this CDR3 gives the full variable domain: AAGVIQSPRHLIKEKRETATLKCYPIPRHDTVYWYQQGPGQDPQFLISFYEKMQSDKGSIPDRFSAQQFSDYHSELNMSSLELGDSALYFCASSSDRSYGYTFGSGTRLTVV.